This TCR beta chain was documented in a study of T cell changes during pregnancy in multiple sclerosis. The CDR3 totals 14 residues. V lost 3 bases, J lost 3 bases, and 3 bases stayed unmatched. In germline, CDR1 is GTSNPN, CDR2 SVGIG (reference sequence). Method: immunoSEQ multiplex PCR; TCRdb's copy keeps in-frame clones and lacks some. The repertoire holds around 34,000 clones, with around 91% as singletons. The TCR originated in a female donor with multiple sclerosis, enrolled in a pregnancy study. This sample comprised CD4+ T cells from peripheral blood mononuclear cells, obtained in the second trimester of pregnancy. The chain links TRBV30 to TRBJ2-2, with TRBD1 identical over 8 bases. CDR3: CAWSRGPDTGELFF. CDR3 DNA: TGTGCCTGGAGCAGGGGGCCGGACACCGGGGAGCTGTTTTTT.